One sample yielded the 17 T cell receptor beta chains listed below, sequenced in a study of CD8+CD57+ T cells in acquired aplastic anemia (dated by TCRdb to 2016 to 2019). Sequencing took place on an Illumina HiSeq 2000. TCR beta VDJ combination and CDR3 sequence profiling used genomic DNA as the template. Using fastp at Q25 and MiXCR, TCRdb reprocessed the public reads and kept productive beta chains. Merged by CDR3 protein, the rows form single entries marked with the most common genes and DNA. A total of over 200,000 distinct CDR3 sequences appear in this sample, 61% of them only once. The ten top clones hold around 32% of the sample. The sequencing sample was made of sorted CD4+, CD8+, or CD8+CD57+ T cells (not recorded which) from PBMCs. Receptors originate from a human donor in good health.

The chain links TRBV19 to TRBJ1-1, with D unclear. The CDR3 contains 14 residues. Germline V gives CDR1 LNHDA, CDR2 SQIVND (reference sequence). Trimming removed 4 bases at V and 7 bases at J, with 16 bases between. In DNA, the CDR3 is TGTGCCAGTAGTACCCAGGCGGGAGTCGATGAAGCTTTCTTT. Encoded protein: CASSTQAGVDEAFF.

J is TRBJ2-7 and V is TRBV2; D perhaps matches TRBD2 (6 bases). The CDR3 extends over 15 amino acids. Trimming stripped 3 bases from V and 0 bases from J, with 12 bases between. Per the germline V gene, CDR1 is SNHLY and CDR2 is FYNNEI. The CDR3 sequence: CASSEGGARSYEQYF. In DNA, the CDR3 is TGTGCCAGCAGTGAGGGCGGGGCGCGCTCCTACGAGCAGTACTTC.

CDR3 in amino acids: CASSKEGGAAGYTF. DNA for the CDR3: TGTGCCAGCAGCAAAGAGGGCGGGGCAGCTGGCTACACCTTC. The V call is TRBV11-3, the J call TRBJ1-2; TRBD1 might be the D (5 bases). The germline V gene has CDR1 SGHNT and CDR2 YENEEA. CDR3 size: 14 residues. Trimming removed 5 bases at V and 7 bases at J, with 17 bases between.

Concerning this clonotype itself: A read error is possible here, since a much larger clone lies one base away. The chain employs TRBV6-4 and TRBJ2-2; D not certain. Looked up from germline, CDR1 is MRHNA and CDR2 is SNTAGT. The CDR3 has 14 amino acids. CDR3 loop: CASRRGPNIGELFF. The CDR3 bases are TGTGCCAGCAGGAGAGGTCCGAACATCGGGGAGCTGTTTTTT.

The chain uses TRBV12-3 or TRBV12-4 and TRBJ2-7, with D possibly called TRBD1 or TRBD2 (5 bases each). The CDR3 is 13 residues long. V gave up 6 bases and J gave up 6 bases, with 15 bases separating them. The CDR3, as DNA: TGTGCCAGCAGCAGGGACGGGGTAGGCGAGCAGTACTTC. Translating it yields CASSRDGVGEQYF.

V gene TRBV5-5 combines with J gene TRBJ1-1; tentative D call: TRBD1 (5 bases). The CDR3 length is 14 residues. V was trimmed by 1 base and J by 3 bases, leaving 10 bases between them. Germline CDR1 is SGHKS and CDR2 is YYEKEE (reference sequence). The CDR3 region is CASSLLGRDTEAFF. The DNA of the CDR3 is TGTGCCAGCAGCTTGTTGGGGCGGGACACTGAAGCTTTCTTT.

This rearrangement joins TRBV19 to TRBJ2-7; D call uncertain. V lost 0 bases, J lost 1 base, and 7 bases lay in between. CDR3 size: 14 residues. Germline V CDR1 and CDR2: LNHDA, SQIVND (reference sequence). CDR3 sequence reads: CASSIDSASYEQYF. In DNA, the CDR3 is TGTGCCAGTAGTATAGACAGTGCGTCCTACGAGCAGTACTTC.

This clonotype was detected ten times or more. The chain recombines TRBV4-3 with TRBJ2-1, with 11 nucleotides matching TRBD2. This CDR3 is built from 16 residues. With 3 bases clipped from V and 2 bases from J, the junction kept 3 bases outside the gene matches. Germline CDR1 and CDR2: LGHNA and YSLEER. The chain's CDR3 is CASSQLAGGTYNEQFF. CDR3 in DNA: TGCGCCAGCAGCCAGCTAGCGGGGGGCACCTACAATGAGCAGTTCTTC.

This clonotype has at least ten counts. The chain recombines TRBV9 with TRBJ2-1, with TRBD2 matching over 7 bases. This CDR3 region has 14 residues. The germline V gene encodes CDR1 SGDLS and CDR2 YYNGEE. The V segment lost 4 bases and the J segment 7 bases; nucleotides outside the gene matches: 8. Here the CDR3 reads CASSPAGAGNEQFF. In DNA form, the CDR3 reads TGTGCCAGCAGCCCCGCCGGAGCGGGGAATGAGCAGTTCTTC.

Notes on this clonotype: One end of the junction varies from germline; a read error may be responsible. The V gene is TRBV5-1, the J gene TRBJ1-2; 8 bases line up with TRBD1. CDR1 and CDR2 (germline): SGHRS, YFSETQ. The CDR3 runs to 16 residues. CDR3 sequence: CASSTRTGNLNFGYTF. The DNA for the CDR3 is TGCGCCAGCAGCACCCGGACAGGGAACCTTAACTTTGGCTACACCTTC.

This clonotype was counted a single time. The rearrangement links TRBV9 to TRBJ1-2; TRBD1 is a possible D gene (6 bases). The germline gives CDR1 SGDLS, CDR2 YYNGEE. The CDR3 contains 15 residues. Trimming pared 1 base from V and 7 bases from J, leaving 17 bases between. The CDR3 loop is CASSVSTGADSGYTF. The DNA for the CDR3 is TGTGCCAGCAGCGTATCGACAGGCGCTGACTCTGGCTACACCTTC.

The chain is built from TRBV2 and TRBJ1-3, with D possibly TRBD1 on 6 matching bases. V lost 7 bases and J 0 bases, leaving 10 bases between the germline ends. CDR1 is SNHLY and CDR2 is FYNNEI in the germline V gene. The CDR3 spans 14 residues. CDR3 in amino acids: CASTRGNSGNTIYF. The CDR3 nucleotides read TGTGCCAGCACCAGGGGAAACTCTGGAAACACCATATATTTT.

The genes are TRBV2 and TRBJ1-1; D gene ambiguous. Trimming shortened V by 3 bases and J by 2 bases, and 10 bases separated the two germline ends. The CDR3 extends over 14 amino acids. Per germline, CDR1 SNHLY and CDR2 FYNNEI. The DNA for the CDR3 is TGTGCCAGCAGTGACCCCCCGCTAAACACTGAAGCTTTCTTT. Its protein product is CASSDPPLNTEAFF.

This clonotype was observed many times. V usage is TRBV6-4 and J usage is TRBJ2-1, with 10 positions matching TRBD2. Unmatched junction bases numbered 1, after V lost 2 bases and J lost 6 bases. The germline CDR1 and CDR2 sequences are MRHNA and SNTAGT. The CDR3 spans 14 residues. This chain's CDR3 is CASSDGTSVNEQFF. Written as DNA, the CDR3 is TGTGCCAGCAGTGACGGGACTAGCGTCAATGAGCAGTTCTTC.

This clonotype was seen many times. The chain recombines TRBV6-6 with TRBJ2-2; the D call may be TRBD1 or TRBD2 (5 bases each). Deletions cut 0 bases from V and 4 bases from J, with 6 bases between. The length of the CDR3 is 14 residues. Looked up from germline, CDR1 is MNHNY and CDR2 is SVGAGI (reference sequence). The DNA of the CDR3 is TGTGCCAGCAGTTACTCAGGGACCACCGGGGAGCTGTTTTTT. Protein product: CASSYSGTTGELFF.

A remark on this clonotype: This may come from a read error, since a much larger clone is one base off. The conserved phenylalanine or tryptophan normally closing the CDR3 is absent here, so this likely arose from a read error. The chain joins TRBV5-1 to TRBJ2-3; unclear D gene. The CDR3 runs 18 residues. CDR1 SGHRS and CDR2 YFSETQ come from the germline V gene. The V end was cut by 0 bases, the J end by 4 bases, with 21 bases between. CDR3 region: CASSLAMFEHMNSDTQYL. The CDR3 DNA sequence: TGCGCCAGCAGCTTGGCCATGTTTGAGCACATGAATTCAGATACGCAGTATCTT.

This clonotype was counted only a few times. J is TRBJ2-7 and V is TRBV7-3; unclear D gene. Germline V CDR1 and CDR2: SGHTA, FQGTGA. The V and J ends lost 5 bases and 6 bases respectively, with 11 bases between them. CDR3 length equals 12 residues. In DNA form, the CDR3 reads TGTGCCAGCAGCGGGCCCTCTGGCGAGCAGTACTTC. Translated: CASSGPSGEQYF.